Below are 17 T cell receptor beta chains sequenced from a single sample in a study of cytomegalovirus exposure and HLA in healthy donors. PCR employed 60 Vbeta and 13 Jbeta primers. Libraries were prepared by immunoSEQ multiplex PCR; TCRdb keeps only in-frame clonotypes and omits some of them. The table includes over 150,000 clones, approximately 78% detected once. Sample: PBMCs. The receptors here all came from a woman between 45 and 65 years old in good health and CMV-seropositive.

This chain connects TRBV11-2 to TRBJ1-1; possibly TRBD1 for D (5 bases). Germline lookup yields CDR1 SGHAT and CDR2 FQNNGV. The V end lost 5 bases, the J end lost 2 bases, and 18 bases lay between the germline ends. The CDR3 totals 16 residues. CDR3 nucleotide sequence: TGTGCCAGCAGCGTGGGCAATCAGGGCGCTAACACTGAAGCTTTCTTT. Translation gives CASSVGNQGANTEAFF.

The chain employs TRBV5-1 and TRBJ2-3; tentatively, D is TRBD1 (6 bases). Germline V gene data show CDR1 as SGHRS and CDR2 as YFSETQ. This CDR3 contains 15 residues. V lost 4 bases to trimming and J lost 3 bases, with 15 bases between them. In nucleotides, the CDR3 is TGCGCCAGCAGCACGTCCGGGACATATACAGATACGCAGTATTTT. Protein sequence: CASSTSGTYTDTQYF.

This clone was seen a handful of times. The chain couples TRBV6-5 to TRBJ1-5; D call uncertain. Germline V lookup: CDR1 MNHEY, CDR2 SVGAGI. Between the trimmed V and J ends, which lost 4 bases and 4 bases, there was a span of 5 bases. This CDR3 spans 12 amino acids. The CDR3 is CASSFVNQPQHF. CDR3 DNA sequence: TGTGCCAGCAGTTTCGTGAATCAGCCCCAGCATTTT.

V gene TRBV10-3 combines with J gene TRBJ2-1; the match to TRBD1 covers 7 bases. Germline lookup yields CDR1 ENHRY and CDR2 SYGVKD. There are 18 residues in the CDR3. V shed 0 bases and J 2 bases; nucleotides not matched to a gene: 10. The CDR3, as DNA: TGTGCCATCAGTGAGTCGGGACAGCCCCTCGGAACCTACAATGAGCAGTTCTTC. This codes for CAISESGQPLGTYNEQFF.

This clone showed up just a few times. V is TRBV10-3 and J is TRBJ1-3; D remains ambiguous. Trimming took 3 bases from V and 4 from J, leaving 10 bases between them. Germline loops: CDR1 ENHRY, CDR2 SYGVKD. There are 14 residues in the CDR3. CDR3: CAISDPQSGNTIYF. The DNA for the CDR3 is TGTGCCATCAGTGACCCCCAGTCCGGAAACACCATATATTTT.

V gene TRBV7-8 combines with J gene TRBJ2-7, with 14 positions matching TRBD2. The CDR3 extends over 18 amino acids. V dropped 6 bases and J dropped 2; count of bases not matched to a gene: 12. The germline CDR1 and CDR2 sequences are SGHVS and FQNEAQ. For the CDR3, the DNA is TGTGCCAGCAGTCAAGGACTAGCGGGGGGCTTCGGGCCCTACGAGCAGTACTTC. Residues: CASSQGLAGGFGPYEQYF. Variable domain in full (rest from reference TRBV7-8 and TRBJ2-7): GAGVSQSPRYKVAKRGQDVALRCDPISGHVSLFWYQQALGQGPEFLTYFQNEAQLDKSGLPSDRFFAERPEGSVSTLKIQRTQQEDSAVYLCASSQGLAGGFGPYEQYFGPGTRLTVT.

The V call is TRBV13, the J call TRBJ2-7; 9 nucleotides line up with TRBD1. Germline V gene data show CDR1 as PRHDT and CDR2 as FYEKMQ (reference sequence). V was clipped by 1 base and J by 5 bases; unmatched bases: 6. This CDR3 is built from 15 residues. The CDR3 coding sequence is TGTGCCAGCAGCTTAGTGGGGACAGGGACCCACGAGCAGTACTTC. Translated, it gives CASSLVGTGTHEQYF.

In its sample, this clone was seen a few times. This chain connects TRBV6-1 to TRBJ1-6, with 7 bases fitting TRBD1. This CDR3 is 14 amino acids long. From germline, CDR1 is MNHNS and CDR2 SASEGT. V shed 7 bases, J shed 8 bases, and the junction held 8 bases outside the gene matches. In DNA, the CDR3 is TGTGCCAGCAACCCAAGACAGGGATATTCACCCCTCCACTTT. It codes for CASNPRQGYSPLHF.

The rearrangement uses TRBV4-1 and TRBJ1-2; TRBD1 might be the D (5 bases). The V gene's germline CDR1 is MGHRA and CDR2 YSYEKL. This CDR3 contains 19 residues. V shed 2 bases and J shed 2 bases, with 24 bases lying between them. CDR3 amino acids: CASSQTPALTGSGNYGYTF. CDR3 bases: TGCGCCAGCAGCCAAACACCGGCCCTAACAGGCTCGGGCAACTATGGCTACACCTTC.

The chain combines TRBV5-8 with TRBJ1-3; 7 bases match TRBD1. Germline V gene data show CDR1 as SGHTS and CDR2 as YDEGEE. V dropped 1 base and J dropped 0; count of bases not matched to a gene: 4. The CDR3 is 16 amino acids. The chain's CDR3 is CASSLMGTASGNTIYF. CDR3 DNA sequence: TGTGCCAGCAGCTTGATGGGGACAGCCTCTGGAAACACCATATATTTT.

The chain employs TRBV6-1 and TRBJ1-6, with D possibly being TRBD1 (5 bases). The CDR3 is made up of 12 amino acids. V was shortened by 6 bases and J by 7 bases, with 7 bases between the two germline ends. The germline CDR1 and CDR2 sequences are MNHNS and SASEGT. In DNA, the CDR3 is TGTGCCAGCAGGGCAGGGAATTCACCCCTCCACTTT. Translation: CASRAGNSPLHF.

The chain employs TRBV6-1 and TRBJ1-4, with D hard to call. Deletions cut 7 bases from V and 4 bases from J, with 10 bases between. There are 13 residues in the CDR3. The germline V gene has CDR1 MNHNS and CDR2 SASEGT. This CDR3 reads CASTRYGNEKLFF. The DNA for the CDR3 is TGTGCCAGCACCCGCTACGGTAATGAAAAACTGTTTTTT.

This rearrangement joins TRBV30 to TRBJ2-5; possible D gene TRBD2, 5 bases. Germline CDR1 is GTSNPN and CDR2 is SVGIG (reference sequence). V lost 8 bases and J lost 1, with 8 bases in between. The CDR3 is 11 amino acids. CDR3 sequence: CASRGQETQYF. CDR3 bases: TGTGCCAGTCGGGGCCAAGAGACCCAGTACTTC.

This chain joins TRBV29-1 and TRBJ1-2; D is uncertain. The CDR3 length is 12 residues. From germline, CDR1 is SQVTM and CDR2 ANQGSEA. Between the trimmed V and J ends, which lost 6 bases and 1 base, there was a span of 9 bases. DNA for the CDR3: TGCAGCGTGGGAGGACGTAACTATGGCTACACCTTC. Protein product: CSVGGRNYGYTF. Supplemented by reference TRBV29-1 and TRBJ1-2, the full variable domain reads SAVISQKPSRDICQRGTSLTIQCQVDSQVTMMFWYRQQPGQSLTLIATANQGSEATYESGFVIDKFPISRPNLTFSTLTVSNMSPEDSSIYLCSVGGRNYGYTFGSGTRLTVV.

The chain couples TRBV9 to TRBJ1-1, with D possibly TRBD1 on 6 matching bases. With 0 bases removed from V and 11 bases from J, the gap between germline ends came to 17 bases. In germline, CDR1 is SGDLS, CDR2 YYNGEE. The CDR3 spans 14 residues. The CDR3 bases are TGTGCCAGCAGCGTAGTATCTGGGGGCGCCGACGCTTTCTTT. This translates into CASSVVSGGADAFF.

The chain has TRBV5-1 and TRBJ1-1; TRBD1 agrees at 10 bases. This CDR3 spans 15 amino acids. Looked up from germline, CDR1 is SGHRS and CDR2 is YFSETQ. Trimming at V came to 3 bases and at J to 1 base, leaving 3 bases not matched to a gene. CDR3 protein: CASSYRDRGNTEAFF. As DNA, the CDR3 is TGCGCCAGCAGCTACCGGGACAGGGGGAACACTGAAGCTTTCTTT.

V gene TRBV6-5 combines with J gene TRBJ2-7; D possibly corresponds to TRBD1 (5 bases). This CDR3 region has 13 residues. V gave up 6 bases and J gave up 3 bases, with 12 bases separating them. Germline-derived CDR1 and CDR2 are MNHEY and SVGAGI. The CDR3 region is CASSRTRHYEQYF. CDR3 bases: TGTGCCAGCAGCCGGACACGACACTACGAGCAGTACTTC.